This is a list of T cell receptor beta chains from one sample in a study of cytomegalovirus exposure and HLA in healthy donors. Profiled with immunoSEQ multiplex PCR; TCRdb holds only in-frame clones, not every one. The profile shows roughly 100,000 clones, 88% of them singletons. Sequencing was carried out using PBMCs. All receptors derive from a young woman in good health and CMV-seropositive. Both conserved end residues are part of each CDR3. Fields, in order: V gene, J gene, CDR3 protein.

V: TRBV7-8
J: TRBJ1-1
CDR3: CASSLADSGGAFF

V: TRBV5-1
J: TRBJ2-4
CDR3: CASSSDRDSGIQYF

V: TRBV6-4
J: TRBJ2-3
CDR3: CASSDTSGGADTQYF

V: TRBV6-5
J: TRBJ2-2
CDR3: CASSFTDTGELFF

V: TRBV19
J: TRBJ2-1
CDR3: CASSTGNEQFF

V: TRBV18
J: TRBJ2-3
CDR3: CASSPWTSGDTDTQYF

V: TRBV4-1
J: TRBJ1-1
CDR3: CASSQDTDTEAFF

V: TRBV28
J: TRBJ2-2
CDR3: CASSPGDRELFF

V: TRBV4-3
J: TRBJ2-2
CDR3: CASSLLAGGPGELFF

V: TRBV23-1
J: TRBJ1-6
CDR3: CASSQGQAQGNYNSPLHF

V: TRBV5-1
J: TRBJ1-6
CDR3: CASSLVVGRFNSPLHF

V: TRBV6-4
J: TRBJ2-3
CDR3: CASSDSRGGTDTQYF

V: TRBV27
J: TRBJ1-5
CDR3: CASSVGTGVDQPQHF

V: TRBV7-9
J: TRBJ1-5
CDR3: CASSPGQHSNQPQHF

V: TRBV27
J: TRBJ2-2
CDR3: CASRLGAQQGGGELFF

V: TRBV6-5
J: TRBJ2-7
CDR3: CASRGKHYEQYF

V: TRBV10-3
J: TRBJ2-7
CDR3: CAISVGTSGDYEQYF

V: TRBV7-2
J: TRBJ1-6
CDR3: CASSLSPSSYNSPLHF

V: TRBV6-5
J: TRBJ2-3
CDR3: CASSQEPTGGGTQYF

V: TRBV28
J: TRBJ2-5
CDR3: CASRTGGVKTQYF

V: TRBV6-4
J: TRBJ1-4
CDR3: CASSGQPGANEKLFF

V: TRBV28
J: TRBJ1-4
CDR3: CASSLSLATNEKLFF

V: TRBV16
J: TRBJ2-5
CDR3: CASSIKGGGLQETQYF

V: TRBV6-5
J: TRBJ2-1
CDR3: CASSYLREWNEQFF

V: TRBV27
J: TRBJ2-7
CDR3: CASNRAGSYEQYF

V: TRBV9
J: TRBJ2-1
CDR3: CASSRLPLAGGNEQFF

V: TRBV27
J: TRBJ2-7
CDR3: CASSFNTLEQYF

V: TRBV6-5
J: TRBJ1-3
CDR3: CASRADSSGNTIYF

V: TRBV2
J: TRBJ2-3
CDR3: CASSGSSGARTDTQYF

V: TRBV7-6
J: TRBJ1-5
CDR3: CAGVAGPDQPQHF

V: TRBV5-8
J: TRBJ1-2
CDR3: CASSVGFGYTF

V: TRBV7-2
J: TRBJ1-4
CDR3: CASSPIRDEKLFF

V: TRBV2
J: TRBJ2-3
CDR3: CASKGPSVDTQYF

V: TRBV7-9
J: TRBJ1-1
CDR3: CASSLQAHLNTEAFF

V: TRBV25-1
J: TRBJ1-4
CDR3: CASSAHRDRVQKLFF

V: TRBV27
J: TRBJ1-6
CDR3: CASSLSRDSSYNSPLHF

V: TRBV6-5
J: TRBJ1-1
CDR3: CASSSFTGVTEAFF

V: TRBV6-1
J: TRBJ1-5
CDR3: CASHTGRVGVQPQHF

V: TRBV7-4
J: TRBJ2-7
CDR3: CASSHPGWQYF

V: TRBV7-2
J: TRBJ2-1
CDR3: CASSHGTSGGPDNEQFF

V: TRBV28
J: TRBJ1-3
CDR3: CASTLLSANGNTIYF

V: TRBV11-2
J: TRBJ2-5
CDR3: CASSLGPQETQYF

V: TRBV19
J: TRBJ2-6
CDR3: CASSTPPGDLGRTGANVLTF

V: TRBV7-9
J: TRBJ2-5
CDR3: CASSLEAGTKMTQYF

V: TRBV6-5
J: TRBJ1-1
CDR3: CASRLQGLNTEAFF

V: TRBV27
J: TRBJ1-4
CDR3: CASSYRGAANEKLFF

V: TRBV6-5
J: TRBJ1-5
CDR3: CASSPTVSNQPQHF

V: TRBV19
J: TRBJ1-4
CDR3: CASSEFSYGGEKLFF

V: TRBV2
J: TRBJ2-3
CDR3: CASRQADFSTDTQYF

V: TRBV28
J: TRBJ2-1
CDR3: CASSNRGPFYNEQFF

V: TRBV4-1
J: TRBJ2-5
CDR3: CASSQDRVFRRGYQETQYF

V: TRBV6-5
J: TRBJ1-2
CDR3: CASSYSKGLYGYTF

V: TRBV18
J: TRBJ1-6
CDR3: CASSPGVQSQGDSPLHF

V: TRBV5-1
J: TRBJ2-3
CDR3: CASSLTGTPSTDTQYF

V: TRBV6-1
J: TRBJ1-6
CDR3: CASSVQGYNSPLHF

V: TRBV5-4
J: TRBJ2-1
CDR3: CASSFIQGEQFF

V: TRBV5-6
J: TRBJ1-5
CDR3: CASSLGQINQPQHF